This T cell receptor beta chain was sequenced for a study of T-cell memory formation after mild COVID-19. General study points: The study found balanced CD4/CD8 in clones contracting day 15 to 85 and a CD4+ lean in later expanders. Chiefly within CM and EM were the contracting CD4+ clones; CD8+ ones were within EMRA.

CDR3 length equals 17 residues. Trimming removed 3 bases from V and 7 bases from J, with 25 bases in between. Germline V lookup: CDR1 SGHKS, CDR2 YYEKEE (reference sequence). In this sample, this clonotype turned up a few times. Antigen: not known. 5'RACE primed from the constant segment yielded TCR alpha and TCR beta cDNA libraries bearing sample barcodes and UMIs. Via MiXCR, TCRdb re-called the 5' RACE reads, giving one row per CDR3 protein. The sample lists 470,000 or so distinct CDR3 sequences; more than 20% were seen once. This TCR derives from an adult woman who had mild COVID-19 (a few samples of this study predate the infection). Cell type and time point are not known. The chain carries TRBV5-5 and TRBJ1-1; D call uncertain. The sample comprised PBMCs or a T cell subset sorted from them (not recorded which). The CDR3 here is CASSYGPGVSVTGEAFF. The CDR3 DNA reads as TGTGCCAGCAGCTATGGACCCGGGGTATCTGTCACGGGTGAAGCTTTCTTT.